The rows below give T cell receptor beta chains drawn from one sample of a study of blood T cells in healthy people across ages. TCRdb analysed the 5' RACE reads with MiXCR anew, one entry per CDR3 protein. The data contain 1,800,000 or so distinct CDR3 sequences, 30% to 40% of them singletons. The sample comprised blood. The receptor source for this set is a human donor in good health. CDR3s include the opening cysteine and the closing phenylalanine or tryptophan. A D gene is named only where the DNA matches it firmly. Clone sizes are given selectively: once, few, many, or a class where the clone is expanded.

d_call j_call clone_size v_call cdr3_nt cdr3_aa
- TRBJ1-1 - TRBV24-1 TGTGCCACCAGTGTTAGCCGATCCGGGCACACTGAAGCTTTCTTT CATSVSRSGHTEAFF
TRBD1 TRBJ2-1 - TRBV27 TGTGCCGCCGGGGACAGGGGTTTGAGGAATGAGCAGTTCTTC CAAGDRGLRNEQFF
TRBD1 TRBJ1-1 once TRBV2 TGTGCCAGCAGACTTGACAGGGGGCTCGGGGACACTGAAGCTTTCTTT CASRLDRGLGDTEAFF
- TRBJ1-1 few TRBV9 TGTGCCAGCAGCGTAGCGGAGGGAACTGAAGCTTTCTTT CASSVAEGTEAFF
- TRBJ1-2 - TRBV20-1 TGCAGTGCTTGGACCGCGCTTAACTATGGCTACACCTTC CSAWTALNYGYTF
TRBD2 TRBJ2-3 - TRBV7-2 TGTGCCAGCAGCTACCAGCGGGGGGGCTTCGATACGCAGTATTTT CASSYQRGGFDTQYF
TRBD2 TRBJ2-4 - TRBV7-2 TGTGCCAGCAGCTCCAGGACTAGCAGTCCCATTCAGTACTTC CASSSRTSSPIQYF
- TRBJ1-2 - TRBV4-3 TGCGCCAGCAGCCGGGCCGGGCCTTCTAACTATGGCTACACCTTC CASSRAGPSNYGYTF
TRBD1 TRBJ2-7 - TRBV5-1 TGCGCCAGCAGCCGGAACAGGGGCCTTCCGGCCTACGAGCAGTACTTC CASSRNRGLPAYEQYF
- TRBJ1-1 few TRBV9 TGTGCCAGCAGCGCACAGGGAGAGAACACTGAAGCTTTCTTT CASSAQGENTEAFF
- TRBJ2-1 few TRBV5-1 TGCGCCAGCAGCTTGTTGCTCGGGGAGTCCTACAATGAGCAGTTCTTC CASSLLLGESYNEQFF
- TRBJ2-5 few TRBV6-5 TGTGCCAGCAGTTACGGGCGGTCGGAGACCCAGTACTTC CASSYGRSETQYF
TRBD1 TRBJ2-7 - TRBV12-3/TRBV12-4 TGTGCCAGCAACCTAGACAGGGTGATAGCCGACGAGCAGTACTTC CASNLDRVIADEQYF
TRBD1 TRBJ2-5 - TRBV20-1 TGCAGTGCTGCCCGACAGGGAGCCCAAGAGACCCAGTACTTC CSAARQGAQETQYF
- TRBJ2-7 few TRBV6-1 TGTGCCAGCAGTCTCTTGAGGGTAGCCTACGAGCAGTACTTC CASSLLRVAYEQYF
- TRBJ2-3 few TRBV12-3/TRBV12-4 TGTGCCAGCCTCGAGGCGATTGGCACAGATACGCAGTATTTT CASLEAIGTDTQYF
- TRBJ1-2 - TRBV20-1 TGCAGTGCTAGAGACCCCGGAGCAGTGTATGGCTACACCTTC CSARDPGAVYGYTF
- TRBJ2-3 - TRBV28 TGTGCCAGCAGTTATGCCTTGGTGGGCACTAGCACAGATACGCAGTATTTT CASSYALVGTSTDTQYF
- TRBJ2-7 - TRBV23-1 TGCGCCAGCAGCTGGCCAGGGTTTCACGAGCAGTACTTC CASSWPGFHEQYF
- TRBJ1-1 - TRBV7-9 TGTGCCAGCAGCTTCCATCCGGAAGCTGAAGCTTTCTTT CASSFHPEAEAFF
- TRBJ1-5 few TRBV19 TGTGCCAGTAGTCCGCACTATAGCAATCAGCCCCAGCATTTT CASSPHYSNQPQHF
- TRBJ2-5 - TRBV25-1 TGTGCCAGCAGTCATTTTTTGGGGGCCCAAGAGACCCAGTACTTC CASSHFLGAQETQYF
- TRBJ1-6 - TRBV6-6 TGTGCCAGCAGTTATGTGGGATCGGGTAATTCACCCCTCCACTTT CASSYVGSGNSPLHF
- TRBJ1-2 - TRBV20-1 TGCAGTGCTAGAGATCCCAATAAGGCGGGGGCGCAGAGTACGGGCTACACCTTC CSARDPNKAGAQSTGYTF
- TRBJ1-1 - TRBV7-9 TGTGCCAGCAGCTTAGATGTGGGAGACGGCACTGAAGCTTTCTTT CASSLDVGDGTEAFF
- TRBJ2-6 - TRBV7-2 TGTGCCAGCAGCTTAGACACCAACGTCCGGACTTTC CASSLDTNVRTF
TRBD1 TRBJ2-1 - TRBV20-1 TGCAGTGCTCGGGACAGGGGTTTCAATGAGCAGTTCTTC CSARDRGFNEQFF
- TRBJ2-7 - TRBV7-2 TGTGCCAGCAGCTCAAGCTTAGTAAGGGGTTCTAGGTACGAGCAGTACTTC CASSSSLVRGSRYEQYF
- TRBJ2-1 - TRBV15 TGTGCCACCAGCAGCGATCGGGACCCCGGGGATGAGCAGTTCTTC CATSSDRDPGDEQFF
TRBD1 TRBJ2-7 few TRBV6-5 TGTGCCAGCTCGGGGACAGGTATCTACGAGCAGTACTTC CASSGTGIYEQYF
- TRBJ1-5 - TRBV7-9 TGTGCCAGCAGCCCAGAGACCCCGCATAGCAATCAGCCCCAGCATTTT CASSPETPHSNQPQHF
- TRBJ2-2 - TRBV21-1 TGTGCCAGCAGCCAGCGGGGGGGAAGGCGTACCGGGGAGCTGTTTTTT CASSQRGGRRTGELFF
- TRBJ1-1 - TRBV27 TGTGCCAGCAGTTTAAATTTTGGGAACACTGAAGCTTTCTTT CASSLNFGNTEAFF
TRBD2 TRBJ2-3 few TRBV20-1 TGCAGTGCTAGAGATTACTTTGGGACTAGCGGAGGCACAGATACGCAGTATTTT CSARDYFGTSGGTDTQYF
TRBD2 TRBJ2-1 many TRBV20-1 TGCAGCGAGTCCGGGACTAGCGGGGGGTACAATGAGCAGTTCTTC CSESGTSGGYNEQFF
- TRBJ2-1 few TRBV10-3 TGTGCCATCAGTGGACCTCCGTACGAGTACAATGAGCAGTTCTTC CAISGPPYEYNEQFF
- TRBJ1-2 - TRBV5-1 TGCGCCAGCAGCCTTCGGGCCTCTGGGGCGATAGGTGGCTACACCTTC CASSLRASGAIGGYTF
TRBD2 TRBJ2-1 - TRBV7-9 TGTGCCAGCAGCTTAGCCGGGGGGACGTTCTTC CASSLAGGTFF
- TRBJ2-3 - TRBV11-2 TGTGCCAGCAGCTTACAGGTGTGGGGCACAGATACGCAGTATTTT CASSLQVWGTDTQYF
- TRBJ2-3 once TRBV11-2 TGTGCCAGCAGCTTGCGGGAACGCACAGATACGCAGTATTTT CASSLRERTDTQYF